Listed here are 27 T cell receptor beta chains from one sample, sequenced in a study of T cell responses to AZD1222 COVID-19 vaccine. Assay: immunoSEQ multiplex PCR; the TCRdb copy retains only in-frame clones and omits some. The data show roughly 150,000 clones, around nine tenths seen once. The input for sequencing was peripheral blood, taken on day 0 of AZD1222 vaccination. These receptor sequences come from an adult in good health.

This clone was found a few times. The rearrangement links TRBV15 to TRBJ2-7; TRBD2 agrees at 10 bases. V shed 4 bases, J shed 4 bases, and the junction held 4 bases outside the gene matches. Germline V gene lookup returns CDR1 LNHNV and CDR2 YYDKDF (reference sequence). The CDR3 has 14 amino acids. The CDR3 is CATSTTAGGYEQYF. CDR3 nucleotide sequence: TGTGCCACCAGCACAACAGCGGGAGGGTACGAGCAGTACTTC.

The V call is TRBV6-1, the J call TRBJ2-7, with 10 bases matching TRBD2. Unmatched junction bases numbered 2, after V lost 2 bases and J lost 1 base. Per the germline V gene, CDR1 is MNHNS and CDR2 is SASEGT. The CDR3 is 15 residues long. The CDR3 here is CASSESAGGSYEQYF. CDR3 DNA sequence: TGTGCCAGCAGTGAATCAGCGGGAGGGTCCTACGAGCAGTACTTC.

The chain employs TRBV12-3 or TRBV12-4 and TRBJ1-1; D gene unclear. The CDR3 contains 12 residues. Trimming pared 2 bases from V and 10 bases from J, leaving 11 bases between. In DNA form, the CDR3 reads TGTGCCAGCAGTTTATCGGGCGAGGTAGCTTTCTTT. This sequence encodes CASSLSGEVAFF.

The V gene is TRBV9, the J gene TRBJ1-6; 7 nucleotides align to TRBD1. Germline V gene lookup returns CDR1 SGDLS and CDR2 YYNGEE. The ends lost 6 bases at V and 10 bases at J; junction bases unmatched: 13. This CDR3 spans 15 amino acids. The CDR3 is CASTTGADGQSPLHF. The CDR3 DNA reads TGTGCCAGCACAACAGGGGCGGATGGTCAATCACCCCTCCACTTT.

The chain links TRBV6-2 or TRBV6-3 to TRBJ2-1; 7 bases are a match to TRBD2. Germline V gene lookup returns CDR1 MNHEY and CDR2 SVGEGT. This CDR3 is 13 amino acids long. Losses at the gene ends were 6 bases for V and 5 bases for J; bases not matched to a gene: 4. In nucleotides, the CDR3 is TGTGCCAGCAGCTCACGGGGGGACAATGAGCAGTTCTTC. It translates to CASSSRGDNEQFF.

This clone was found a few times. This rearrangement joins TRBV4-1 to TRBJ2-7, with D hard to call. Germline loops: CDR1 MGHRA, CDR2 YSYEKL. The CDR3 totals 13 residues. V was pared by 1 base and J by 2 bases, with 6 bases between. The CDR3 DNA sequence: TGCGCCAGCAGCCAAGCCCAGGCCTACGAGCAGTACTTC. Translation: CASSQAQAYEQYF.

The DNA for the CDR3 is TGTGCCAGCAGTTTGCCCCCCCCAGCTTCCACCGGGGAGCTGTTTTTT. Translating gives CASSLPPPASTGELFF. The chain is built from TRBV28 and TRBJ2-2, with no clear D. V was trimmed by 3 bases and J by 4 bases, leaving 15 bases between them. This CDR3 has 16 amino acids. Germline values: CDR1 MDHEN, CDR2 SYDVKM.

This rearrangement joins TRBV6-5 to TRBJ1-2, with TRBD1 as a possible D gene (5 bases). From germline, CDR1 is MNHEY and CDR2 SVGAGI. This CDR3 is 11 amino acids long. Deletions cut 4 bases from V and 10 bases from J, with 10 bases between. The CDR3 DNA is TGTGCCAGCAGTTGGTCAGGGAACTACACCTTC. Translated: CASSWSGNYTF.

This clone appeared a few times. The J gene is TRBJ1-1, the V gene TRBV11-2; D not certain. This CDR3 has 14 amino acids. Trimming pared 3 bases from V and 4 bases from J, leaving 12 bases between. Germline-derived CDR1 and CDR2 are SGHAT and FQNNGV. The CDR3 nucleotides are TGTGCCAGCAGCTTGGAAGACCAGGTCACTGAAGCTTTCTTT. Protein product: CASSLEDQVTEAFF.

This clone was observed a single time. The gene calls are TRBV4-2 and TRBJ2-2, with D perhaps TRBD2 (5 bases). The V end lost 5 bases, the J end lost 2 bases, and 12 bases lay between the germline ends. CDR3 length: 15 residues. Germline V gene lookup returns CDR1 LGHNA and CDR2 YNFKEQ. The DNA of the CDR3 is TGTGCCAGCAGCATCGTCAGCGGCAACACCGGGGAGCTGTTTTTT. This translates into CASSIVSGNTGELFF.

Here the CDR3 DNA reads TGTGCCAGCAGCCCCCAAGGGCGGAGCACTGAAGCTTTCTTT. It codes for CASSPQGRSTEAFF. The chain uses TRBV7-8 and TRBJ1-1; D call uncertain. The CDR3 sequence is 14 residues long. Trimming removed 5 bases from V and 4 bases from J, with 14 bases in between. Germline CDR1 and CDR2: SGHVS and FQNEAQ.

The chain couples TRBV7-7 to TRBJ1-3; maybe TRBD1 (5 bases). V lost 4 bases to trimming and J lost 0 bases, with 13 bases between them. CDR1 is SSHAT, CDR2 FNYEAQ, per germline (reference sequence). The CDR3 totals 16 residues. CDR3 sequence (DNA): TGTGCCAGCAGCTCCGGGACGTACCTCTCTGGAAACACCATATATTTT. This encodes CASSSGTYLSGNTIYF.

The rearrangement joins TRBV12-3 or TRBV12-4 to TRBJ2-1, with D perhaps TRBD1 or TRBD2 (6 bases each). The V and J ends lost 8 bases and 7 bases respectively, with 12 bases between them. This CDR3 spans 12 amino acids. CDR3 sequence (DNA): TGTGCCAGCCGCCGGAGGGGGAATGAGCAGTTCTTC. It specifies CASRRRGNEQFF.

The chain joins TRBV28 to TRBJ1-2; D might be TRBD1 (5 bases). The germline V gene has CDR1 MDHEN and CDR2 SYDVKM. V was pared by 2 bases and J by 3 bases, with 13 bases between. This CDR3 spans 15 amino acids. This CDR3 is CASSLGGSLHYGYTF. In DNA, the CDR3 is TGTGCCAGCAGTTTAGGGGGAAGTCTTCACTATGGCTACACCTTC.

The J gene is TRBJ2-1, the V gene TRBV6-6; D is uncertain. This CDR3 has 10 residues. The V end lost 6 bases, the J end lost 9 bases, and 6 bases lay between the germline ends. Germline lookup yields CDR1 MNHNY and CDR2 SVGAGI (reference sequence). CDR3 residues: CASRASEQFF. CDR3 coding DNA: TGTGCCAGCAGAGCTAGTGAGCAGTTCTTC.

This sequence joins TRBV18 and TRBJ1-1; 7 positions agree with TRBD1. Trimming at V came to 3 bases and at J to 8 bases, leaving 3 bases not matched to a gene. The length of the CDR3 is 12 residues. Germline V gene sequence: CDR1 KGHSH, CDR2 LQKENI. As DNA, the CDR3 is TGTGCCAGCTCACCCCTGGGACAGGAAGCTTTCTTT. It specifies CASSPLGQEAFF.

V usage is TRBV4-2 and J usage is TRBJ2-2; D ambiguous. The CDR3 is 15 amino acids. V was trimmed by 4 bases and J by 0 bases, leaving 9 bases between them. Germline assignment: CDR1 LGHNA and CDR2 YNFKEQ. In nucleotides, the CDR3 is TGTGCCAGCAGCCTTCTACGGACGAACACCGGGGAGCTGTTTTTT. This gives the protein CASSLLRTNTGELFF.

This sequence joins TRBV2 and TRBJ1-3; D gene ambiguous. Germline CDR1 and CDR2: SNHLY and FYNNEI. V lost 8 bases and J 0 bases, leaving 20 bases between the germline ends. The CDR3 has 17 amino acids. Here the CDR3 reads CASRVGGRISSGNTIYF. CDR3 coding DNA: TGTGCCAGCCGGGTGGGTGGGCGGATCAGCTCTGGAAACACCATATATTTT. The full variable domain, its missing parts supplied by reference TRBV2 and TRBJ1-3, is EPEVTQTPSHQVTQMGQEVILRCVPISNHLYFYWYRQILGQKVEFLVSFYNNEISEKSEIFDDQFSVERPDGSNFTLKIRSTKLEDSAMYFCASRVGGRISSGNTIYFGEGSWLTVV.

The chain couples TRBV15 to TRBJ1-3, with D uncertain. There are 16 residues in the CDR3. Germline loops: CDR1 LNHNV, CDR2 YYDKDF (reference sequence). V lost 1 base to trimming and J lost 0 bases, with 10 bases between them. The CDR3 is CATSRGRVGSGNTIYF. DNA for the CDR3: TGTGCCACCAGCAGAGGCCGGGTCGGCTCTGGAAACACCATATATTTT.

The chain couples TRBV28 to TRBJ1-3; no reliable D call. V dropped 7 bases and J dropped 0 bases, with 7 bases sitting between them. The germline V gene has CDR1 MDHEN and CDR2 SYDVKM. The CDR3 has 13 amino acids. This chain's CDR3 is CASTSYSGNTIYF. The CDR3 bases are TGTGCCAGCACAAGCTACTCTGGAAACACCATATATTTT.

This clone was observed a single time. The rearrangement uses TRBV9 and TRBJ2-2; TRBD2 aligns across 10 bases. Trimming at V came to 0 bases and at J to 7 bases, leaving 6 bases not matched to a gene. CDR1 and CDR2 from the germline V gene are SGDLS and YYNGEE. The CDR3 is 16 amino acids. CDR3 residues: CASSVAIAGGIGELFF. The CDR3 DNA reads as TGTGCCAGCAGCGTAGCTATAGCGGGAGGCATCGGGGAGCTGTTTTTT. Using reference TRBV9 and TRBJ2-2 for the parts outside the CDR3, the full variable domain is DSGVTQTPKHLITATGQRVTLRCSPRSGDLSVYWYQQSLDQGLQFLIQYYNGEERAKGNILERFSAQQFPDLHSELNLSSLELGDSALYFCASSVAIAGGIGELFFGEGSRLTVL.

The chain employs TRBV12-3 or TRBV12-4 and TRBJ1-4; 9 positions agree with TRBD1. The ends lost 5 bases at V and 14 bases at J; junction bases unmatched: 6. The CDR3 runs to 12 residues. The CDR3 loop reads CASSPGTGFLFF. The CDR3 nucleotides read TGTGCCAGCAGTCCCGGGACAGGGTTTCTGTTTTTT.

This chain uses TRBV5-1 with TRBJ1-1; possible D gene TRBD1, 6 bases. V was trimmed by 3 bases and J by 6 bases, leaving 15 bases between them. The CDR3 has 14 amino acids. Germline V lookup: CDR1 SGHRS, CDR2 YFSETQ. The CDR3 protein is CASSSSQGLSEAFF. The CDR3 DNA is TGCGCCAGCAGCTCCTCTCAGGGGTTATCTGAAGCTTTCTTT.

This chain links TRBV6-2 or TRBV6-3 with TRBJ2-7; D ambiguous. CDR3 length equals 12 residues. The germline CDR1 and CDR2 sequences are MNHEY and SVGEGT. The ends were cut back, 5 bases at V and 5 bases at J, with 10 bases in the middle. In DNA, the CDR3 is TGTGCCAGCAGTCCCCTCTCAAACGAGCAGTACTTC. Translation gives CASSPLSNEQYF.

This chain links TRBV6-2 or TRBV6-3 with TRBJ2-7; 12 nucleotides line up with TRBD2. Germline V gene data show CDR1 as MNHEY and CDR2 as SVGEGT. Losses at the gene ends were 2 bases for V and 4 bases for J; bases not matched to a gene: 3. The CDR3 runs 15 residues. The CDR3 loop reads CASSYGLAGGYEQYF. The DNA for the CDR3 is TGTGCCAGCAGTTACGGGCTAGCGGGAGGGTACGAGCAGTACTTC.

The V and J genes are TRBV19 and TRBJ1-2, with TRBD1 matching over 9 bases. V trimming: 3 bases; J trimming: 4 bases; junction bases outside the gene matches: 9. This CDR3 is built from 16 residues. Germline CDR1 reads LNHDA; CDR2 reads SQIVND (reference sequence). CDR3 sequence (DNA): TGTGCCAGTAGTATCTCCCCGACAGGGGGAAGCTATGGCTACACCTTC. Protein sequence: CASSISPTGGSYGYTF.

This clone was recorded once. V gene TRBV3-1 (or the pseudogene TRBV3-2) combines with J gene TRBJ2-7, with a possible D match to TRBD2 (6 bases). The ends were cut back, 1 base at V and 10 bases at J, with 17 bases in the middle. The CDR3 covers 14 residues. Germline values: CDR1 LGHDT, CDR2 YNNKEL (reference sequence). The CDR3: CASSQARDFLKQYF. The CDR3 DNA sequence: TGTGCCAGCAGCCAAGCCCGGGACTTTTTGAAACAGTACTTC.